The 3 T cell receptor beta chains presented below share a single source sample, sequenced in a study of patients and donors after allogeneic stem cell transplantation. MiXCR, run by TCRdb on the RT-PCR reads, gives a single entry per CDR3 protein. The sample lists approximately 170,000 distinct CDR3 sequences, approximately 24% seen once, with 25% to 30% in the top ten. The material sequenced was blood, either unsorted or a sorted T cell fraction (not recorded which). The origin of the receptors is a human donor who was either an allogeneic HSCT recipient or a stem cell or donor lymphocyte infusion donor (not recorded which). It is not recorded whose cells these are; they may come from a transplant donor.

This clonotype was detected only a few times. For the CDR3, the DNA is TGTGCCAGCAGTTACTCGGGTGTTAACACTGAAGCTTTCTTT. It is translated as CASSYSGVNTEAFF. The chain employs TRBV6-2 or TRBV6-3 and TRBJ1-1; D remains ambiguous. Trimming shortened V by 0 bases and J by 2 bases, and 7 bases separated the two germline ends. CDR1 and CDR2 (germline): MNHEY, SVGEGT. There are 14 residues in the CDR3.

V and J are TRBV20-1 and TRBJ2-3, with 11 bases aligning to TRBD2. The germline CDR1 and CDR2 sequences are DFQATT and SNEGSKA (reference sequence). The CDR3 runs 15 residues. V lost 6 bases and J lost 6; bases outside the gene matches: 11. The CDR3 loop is CSATTSGRRRDTQYF. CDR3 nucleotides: TGCAGTGCCACCACTAGCGGGAGACGGCGGGATACGCAGTATTTT.

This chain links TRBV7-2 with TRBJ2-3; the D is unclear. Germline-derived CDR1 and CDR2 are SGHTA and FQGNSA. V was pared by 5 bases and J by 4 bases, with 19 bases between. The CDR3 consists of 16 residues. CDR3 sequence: CASSLWTENPSDTQYF. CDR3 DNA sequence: TGTGCCAGCAGCCTTTGGACGGAGAACCCGTCAGATACGCAGTATTTT.